Below, one T cell receptor beta chain is given with its context. The data originate from a study of blood T cell repertoires in COVID-19. Study as a whole: Whether acute or convalescent, the COVID-19 samples came from the United States, Italy and Spain. PBMCs, B-cell-depleted T cells, or T cells provided the cDNA or gDNA that made up the material.

In the study's own analysis: From reference gene primer amplification, estimates of nucleated cell counts were derived. Assay used: immunoSEQ multiplex PCR; TCRdb lists only in-frame clones, some missing. V and J calls and clone size are given by that table; D and trimming were obtained from the DNA. This sample carries about 130,000 clones, over 70% of them seen once, and the ten largest clones take 20%. The germline V gene encodes CDR1 KGHSH and CDR2 LQKENI. The CDR3 has 16 amino acids. V gave up 4 bases and J gave up 6 bases; unmatched junction bases: 9. The chain recombines TRBV18 with TRBJ1-6, with TRBD1 matching over 7 bases. Sequenced material: peripheral blood. The receptor comes from a man older than 75 with acute or convalescent COVID-19. DNA for the CDR3: TGTGCCAGCTCACTTTACCGGGACAGCGCTAATTCACCCCTCCACTTT. Translation gives CASSLYRDSANSPLHF. The full variable domain, its missing parts supplied by reference TRBV18 and TRBJ1-6, is NAGVMQNPRHLVRRRGQEARLRCSPMKGHSHVYWYRQLPEEGLKFMVYLQKENIIDESGMPKERFSAEFPKEGPSILRIQQVVRGDSAAYFCASSLYRDSANSPLHFGNGTRLTVT.